The following is a T cell receptor beta chain sequence with its context. These data are taken from a study of cytomegalovirus exposure and HLA in healthy donors. PCR involved 60 Vbeta and 13 Jbeta primers. Sequencing was performed with immunoSEQ multiplex PCR; in TCRdb, only in-frame clones are kept and a portion is missing. The sample includes 280,000 or so clones, around nine tenths of them seen just once. The CDR3 runs 12 residues. CDR1 SGHTA and CDR2 FQGNSA come from the germline V gene. Unmatched junction bases numbered 3, after V lost 1 base and J lost 12 bases. This TCR was recovered from a woman aged 18 to 35 in good health and CMV-seronegative. Material: PBMCs. The V and J genes are TRBV7-2 and TRBJ2-1; 7 bases are shared with TRBD1. CDR3 DNA: TGTGCCAGCAGCTTAGAGGGACAGAGGCAGTTCTTC. This translates into CASSLEGQRQFF. Full variable domain (missing parts from reference TRBV7-2 and TRBJ2-1): GAGVSQSPSNKVTEKGKDVELRCDPISGHTALYWYRQSLGQGLEFLIYFQGNSAPDKSGLPSDRFSAERTGGSVSTLTIQRTQQEDSAVYLCASSLEGQRQFFGPGTRLTVL.